This T cell receptor beta chain was identified during a study of beta chain features in type 1 diabetes (dated by TCRdb to about 2018). A note on the overall study: Patients and healthy donors did not differ in mean age, gender distribution, total cell number or subset yield. Whereas all 30 or so donors provided naive and central memory subsets, regulatory and stem cell-like memory subsets were isolated from just 8 patients and about eight healthy donors. The study compared the TCRB repertoires of sorted circulating CD4+ T cell subsets in recently diagnosed type 1 diabetes patients with those in matched healthy donors. Across all samples, roughly 110,000,000 sorted cells were examined, and cell number per subset correlated strongly with RNA yield. Here is what the overall study found, with its caveats: Fewer insertions and more nucleotide deletions at VDJ recombination sites were observed in patients with type 1 diabetes, implying thymic rearrangement abnormalities. The naive, central memory and regulatory TCRB repertoires appeared to resemble one another more closely among patients than among healthy donors. Type 1 diabetes patients showed a moderate but significant shortening of TCRB CDR3 length in all four CD4+ subsets. Shorter templates might be favored by PCR, yet because patient and control samples were amplified and corrected together, any such skew would affect both groups equally. Because cDNA rather than genomic DNA was sequenced, highly expressing activated cells could have been over-represented, although no difference in activation and CD3 levels was found between groups. Only small numbers of individuals were included in the HLA sub-analyses, which left unresolved whether HLA type had any influence on TCRB rearrangement.

The entire amount of isolated RNA was reverse transcribed using the High Capacity cDNA Reverse Transcription Kit, so the sequenced TCRB transcripts were expressed ones. Naive, central memory and regulatory T cell samples underwent deep immunoSEQ sequencing, averaging about 3.57 million total reads per sample. Sorted cells were lysed in RLT buffer and RNA was extracted with DNase-treated RNeasy Micro or Mini kits, depending on cell number. To prevent cross-contamination, every cell subset was processed on its own, while patient and healthy donor samples were processed together. The immunoSEQ multiplex PCR was used to amplify TCRB sequences from cDNA, generating 87-bp fragments that spanned the CDR3 region. The amplicons were sequenced using the Illumina HiSeq platform. As for how the authors treated the data: Synthetic template baselines were used to correct PCR bias computationally, reads within Hamming distance 2 were collapsed, and singletons that could not be merged were discarded. Reads were aligned against IMGT so that V, D and J genes, CDR3 length and insertions or deletions at six rearrangement sites could be assigned. Within each subset, clonotype counts were normalized to sorted cell number, and only after that were true diversity and Gini coefficients computed with the tcR R package. The overlap coefficient, calculated on TCRB nucleotide sequences, was used to measure repertoire sharing. Out-of-frame TCRB sequences from naive cells were analyzed to stand in for the pre-selection repertoire. Imported from immuneACCESS, the table was reduced by TCRdb to in-frame sequences with V and J called. These copies leave out some clones; in studies compared against another copy, an unresolved V gene accounts for under half, and the cause of the remainder is not known. V, J and clone size derive from that table, while D and trimming were established from the DNA sequence. This sample comprises hundreds of thousands of clones, 30% of them detected only once. Around 0.065% of the sample belongs to the ten largest clones.

Each donor gave one peripheral blood draw, around 0.12 L on average, collected into heparinised tubes. A BD FACSAria II was used to sort naive, central memory, regulatory and stem cell-like memory CD4+ T cells with a panel that included CD45RO, CCR7, CD25, CD127, CD95 and CD27. Purity was above 95% for every sorted population. Right away, PBMCs were isolated by Lymphoprep density gradient centrifugation and were stained directly, with no culture step. So that batch effects would be minimized, each experiment stained and sorted samples in pairs, pairing one healthy donor with one patient. The CDR3 contains 17 residues, cysteine and phenylalanine counted. Only CDR3 DNA remains: 51 bases, in frame from the first base. The germline V end is reduced by 7 bases and the J end by 1 base; junction bases left unmatched: 13. Sequences SNHLY (CDR1) and FYNNEI (CDR2) are obtained from the germline V gene. With respect to this clone: It has no known antigen specificity. Within one base of it there is no much larger clone, and no base qualities were kept.

The chain is made from TRBV2 and TRBJ2-7; 10 nucleotides in the junction match TRBD2. What was sequenced was naive CD4+ T cells from blood. The cell subset or site label here, explained by the study, means: true naive CD4+ T cells. The TCR comes from a man between 18 and 29 years old in good health. The nucleotides read TGTGCCAGCACCGAGAGGCTAGCGGGAGAGAAGTCCTACGAGCAGTACTTC. The resulting protein is CASTERLAGEKSYEQYF.